This T cell receptor (beta chain) was recovered during a study of metastatic and nonmetastatic thyroid tumors. Background on the study: The authors compared repertoires across blood and tumor or nodule tissue from malignant and benign thyroid patients. General study points: Patients with malignant thyroid tumors reportedly had significantly higher TCR beta diversity than those with benign nodules, in blood and tumor.

With MiXCR, TCRdb reprocessed the PCR reads. Of about 14,000 clones in the sample, about 23% were seen once. By sample fraction, this clone is medium-sized. Antigen: not known. No patient had received any treatment before thyroid surgery. Trimming removed 5 bases at V and 4 bases at J, with 14 bases between. The CDR3 runs 15 residues. CDR1 MDHEN and CDR2 SYDVKM come from the germline V gene. The V and J genes are TRBV28 and TRBJ1-4; D is undetermined. The TCR comes from a female donor with papillary thyroid cancer or a benign thyroid nodule (not recorded which). Some clones in this sample may be carry-over from other donors' samples. The specimen was blood. CDR3 DNA: TGTGCCAGCAGTCCCGCCGGTGGACTTAATGAAAAACTGTTTTTT. It yields the protein CASSPAGGLNEKLFF.